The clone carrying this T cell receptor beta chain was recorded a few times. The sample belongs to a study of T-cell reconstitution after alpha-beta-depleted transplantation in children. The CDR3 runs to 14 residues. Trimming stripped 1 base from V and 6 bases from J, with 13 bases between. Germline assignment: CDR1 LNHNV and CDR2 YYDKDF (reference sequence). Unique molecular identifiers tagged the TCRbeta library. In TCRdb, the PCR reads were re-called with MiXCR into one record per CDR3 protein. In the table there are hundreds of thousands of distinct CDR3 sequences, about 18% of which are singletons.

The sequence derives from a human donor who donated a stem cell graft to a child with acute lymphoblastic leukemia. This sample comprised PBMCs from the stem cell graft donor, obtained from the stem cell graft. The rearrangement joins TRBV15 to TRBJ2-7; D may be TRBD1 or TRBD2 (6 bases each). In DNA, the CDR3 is TGTGCCACCAGCAGAGTTGTCGGGGGCCGCGAGCAGTACTTC. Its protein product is CATSRVVGGREQYF.